Listed below are T cell receptor beta chains from one sample, sequenced in a study of PD-L1 blockade in urothelial cancer. Clones were read by immunoSEQ multiplex PCR, and TCRdb kept only the in-frame ones, dropping some. Of about 130,000 clones in the sample, roughly 82% were seen once. Sequencing was performed on PBMCs, taken around atezolizumab (anti-PD-L1) treatment. These receptors came from a man aged 45-65 years with urothelial cancer. Each CDR3 is given with its conserved first and last residue. Clone size is stated in some rows and not others, as once, few, many or a class when expanded.

clone size	V gene	J gene	CDR3 protein
.	TRBV5-4	TRBJ2-3	CASSRSGGSTDTQYF
.	TRBV28	TRBJ2-1	CASSSTQRGRQFF
.	TRBV5-1	TRBJ2-5	CASSLVLGGETQYF
.	TRBV28	TRBJ2-6	CASSRRDRPNSGANVLTF
.	TRBV7-2	TRBJ2-6	CASSLEGTLGANVLTF
.	TRBV10-3	TRBJ2-7	CAVGLAGVYEQYF
.	TRBV27	TRBJ1-4	CASSPEFGVRATNEKLFF
.	TRBV9	TRBJ2-1	CASSVAVLAGGNEQFF
.	TRBV14	TRBJ2-7	CASSQAEPGLSEQYF
.	TRBV12-5	TRBJ1-2	CASGSGQGSTYGYTF
.	TRBV6-5	TRBJ1-1	CASGRGANTEAFF
once	TRBV29-1	TRBJ1-2	CSVERGGGYGYTF
.	TRBV7-9	TRBJ1-4	CASGDRGSKGEKLFF
.	TRBV25-1	TRBJ2-5	CASAPGLAAIETQYF
.	TRBV7-9	TRBJ2-1	CASSLLESSYNEQFF
.	TRBV6-1	TRBJ1-3	CASARDRADNTIYF
once	TRBV18	TRBJ1-1	CASSPPGTVNTEAFF
.	TRBV11-2	TRBJ2-3	CASRRGGYGGRRPDTQYF
.	TRBV7-6	TRBJ2-2	CASSSWDSHGELFF
.	TRBV19	TRBJ2-7	CASSIRRASSSYEQYF
.	TRBV28	TRBJ1-1	CASSLGQMNTEAFF
.	TRBV7-3	TRBJ2-3	CASSSTLAGPLDTQYF
.	TRBV5-5	TRBJ1-1	CASSFEAGTEAFF
.	TRBV28	TRBJ1-3	CASSPPGQGTHTIYF
few	TRBV19	TRBJ2-2	CASYGEELFF
.	TRBV5-6	TRBJ2-2	CASSRDRLNTGELFF
.	TRBV7-3	TRBJ2-7	CASSAGLAGAEQYF
once	TRBV21-1	TRBJ2-5	CASSKVGSRETQYF
.	TRBV6-4	TRBJ1-2	CASSSRDRESYGYTF
.	TRBV7-2	TRBJ2-7	CASSLGGSSHEQYF
.	TRBV9	TRBJ2-7	CASSPIRARGGHEQYF
.	TRBV28	TRBJ1-6	CASSLPHLQGNNSPLHF
.	TRBV2	TRBJ1-5	CASSEILGGNQPQHF
.	TRBV28	TRBJ1-2	CASSFGGGADYGYTF
.	TRBV19	TRBJ1-1	CASRPRTGLDTEAFF
.	TRBV28	TRBJ1-3	CASRYPGGGRSGNTIYF
.	TRBV19	TRBJ2-3	CASSRAGGRTDTQYF
.	TRBV28	TRBJ2-7	CASSSASGNYEQYF
.	TRBV12-1	TRBJ2-1	CASTVPLLDNEQFF
.	TRBV11-2	TRBJ2-1	CASSLDQRRTEIAYNEQFF
.	TRBV9	TRBJ2-5	CASSVGVSGETQYF
once	TRBV5-4	TRBJ2-1	CASSLGGSNYNEQFF